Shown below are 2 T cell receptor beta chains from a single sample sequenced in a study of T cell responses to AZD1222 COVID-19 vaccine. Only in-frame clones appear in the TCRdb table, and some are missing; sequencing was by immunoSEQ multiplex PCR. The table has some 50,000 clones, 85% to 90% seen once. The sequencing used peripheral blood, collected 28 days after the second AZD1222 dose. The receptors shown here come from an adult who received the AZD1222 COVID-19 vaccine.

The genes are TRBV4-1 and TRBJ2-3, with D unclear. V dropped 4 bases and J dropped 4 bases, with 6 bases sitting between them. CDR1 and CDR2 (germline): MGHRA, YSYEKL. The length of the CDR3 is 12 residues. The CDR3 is CASSPWADTQYF. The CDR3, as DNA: TGCGCCAGCAGCCCCTGGGCAGATACGCAGTATTTT.

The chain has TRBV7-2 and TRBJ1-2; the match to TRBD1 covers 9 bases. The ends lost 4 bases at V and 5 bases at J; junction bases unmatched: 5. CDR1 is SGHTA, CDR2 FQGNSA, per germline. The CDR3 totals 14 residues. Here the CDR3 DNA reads TGTGCCAGCAGCTCGGACAGGGGCGGGTATGGCTACACCTTC. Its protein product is CASSSDRGGYGYTF. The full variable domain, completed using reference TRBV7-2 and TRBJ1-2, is GAGVSQSPSNKVTEKGKDVELRCDPISGHTALYWYRQSLGQGLEFLIYFQGNSAPDKSGLPSDRFSAERTGGSVSTLTIQRTQQEDSAVYLCASSSDRGGYGYTFGSGTRLTVV.